The 8 T cell receptor beta chains below come from one sample, sequenced in a study of blood T cell repertoires in COVID-19. Profiled with immunoSEQ multiplex PCR; TCRdb holds only in-frame clones, not every one. Here the sample spans around 280,000 clones, around 90% being singletons. Input material: PBMCs or T cells enriched from blood (not recorded which). The source is a woman in her 40s who had recovered from COVID-19.

The chain combines TRBV24-1 with TRBJ2-1; 8 bases are shared with TRBD2. This CDR3 comprises 16 residues. Losses at the gene ends were 3 bases for V and 6 bases for J; bases not matched to a gene: 9. The germline V gene has CDR1 KGHDR and CDR2 SFDVKD. CDR3 residues: CATSDGVVAGGNEQFF. The CDR3 region has the DNA TGTGCCACCAGTGATGGGGTAGTTGCGGGAGGCAATGAGCAGTTCTTC.

The chain employs TRBV6-5 and TRBJ1-2; TRBD1 might be the D (5 bases). Germline CDR1 reads MNHEY; CDR2 reads SVGAGI. CDR3 size: 15 residues. The V end was cut by 2 bases, the J end by 2 bases, with 12 bases between. The CDR3 protein is CASSYGRGLNYGYTF. CDR3 bases: TGTGCCAGCAGTTACGGTAGGGGACTGAACTATGGCTACACCTTC.

The chain recombines TRBV19 with TRBJ2-3; weak D call: TRBD1 (6 bases). V was trimmed by 8 bases and J by 4 bases, leaving 13 bases between them. Germline CDR1 LNHDA, CDR2 SQIVND (reference sequence). This CDR3 is built from 13 residues. The CDR3 region is CASGWTAPDTQYF. CDR3 DNA: TGTGCCAGTGGCTGGACAGCCCCAGATACGCAGTATTTT. The full variable domain, completed using reference TRBV19 and TRBJ2-3, is DGGITQSPKYLFRKEGQNVTLSCEQNLNHDAMYWYRQDPGQGLRLIYYSQIVNDFQKGDIAEGYSVSREKKESFPLTVTSAQKNPTAFYLCASGWTAPDTQYFGPGTRLTVL.

The chain couples TRBV25-1 to TRBJ2-3; D may be TRBD2 (5 bases). The CDR3 has 15 residues. The germline V gene has CDR1 MGHDK and CDR2 SYGVNS. Trimming cost V 6 bases and J 4 bases, with 17 bases left between them. CDR3 loop: CASSRNFGGADTQYF. The CDR3 DNA follows: TGTGCCAGCAGCAGAAATTTCGGAGGTGCAGATACGCAGTATTTT.

This rearrangement joins TRBV28 to TRBJ2-5, with TRBD1 matching over 7 bases. V gave up 4 bases and J gave up 5 bases; unmatched junction bases: 4. This CDR3 has 13 amino acids. The germline gives CDR1 MDHEN, CDR2 SYDVKM. The DNA for the CDR3 is TGTGCCAGCAGTTATGACAGGGTTGAGACCCAGTACTTC. Its translation is CASSYDRVETQYF.

The CDR3 DNA is TGCGCCAGCAGCCAAGATTCGGGTAGCACAGATACGCAGTATTTT. As protein: CASSQDSGSTDTQYF. The rearrangement uses TRBV4-3 and TRBJ2-3, with D uncertain. The CDR3 is 15 amino acids. CDR1 is LGHNA and CDR2 is YSLEER in the germline V gene. V was clipped by 0 bases and J by 0 bases, with 7 bases between them.

The chain joins TRBV9 to TRBJ2-1; TRBD2 agrees at 9 bases. The CDR3 loop spans 15 amino acids. Germline CDR1 reads SGDLS; CDR2 reads YYNGEE. With V trimmed by 0 bases and J by 6 bases, 4 bases remained unmatched. The CDR3 sequence: CASSVGTSEANEQFF. CDR3 DNA: TGTGCCAGCAGCGTAGGGACTAGCGAAGCCAATGAGCAGTTCTTC.

J is TRBJ2-4 and V is TRBV4-3; a weak D match, TRBD1 (5 bases). Germline-derived CDR1 and CDR2 are LGHNA and YSLEER. The CDR3 has 15 amino acids. Trimming pared 0 bases from V and 5 bases from J, leaving 11 bases between. The CDR3 reads CASSQDSRAQNIQYF. For the CDR3, the DNA is TGCGCCAGCAGCCAAGATTCCAGGGCCCAAAACATTCAGTACTTC.